Given below is one T cell receptor beta chain in context. The data derive from a study of shared T cell receptors in the human thymus. The table came from immunoSEQ multiplex PCR; TCRdb's copy has only in-frame clones and leaves some out. The sample has about 400,000 clones; 95% are singletons. This CDR3 is 15 amino acids long. CDR1 SGHRS and CDR2 YFSETQ come from the germline V gene. Trimming left V 4 bases short and J 4 bases short, with 15 bases between. Sequences were obtained from thymocytes. This clonotype was sampled from a human donor. The gene calls are TRBV5-1 and TRBJ1-5; D gene unclear. CDR3 DNA sequence: TGCGCCAGCAGCCCCAACGGGAAGGATAATCAGCCCCAGCATTTT. Encoded protein: CASSPNGKDNQPQHF.